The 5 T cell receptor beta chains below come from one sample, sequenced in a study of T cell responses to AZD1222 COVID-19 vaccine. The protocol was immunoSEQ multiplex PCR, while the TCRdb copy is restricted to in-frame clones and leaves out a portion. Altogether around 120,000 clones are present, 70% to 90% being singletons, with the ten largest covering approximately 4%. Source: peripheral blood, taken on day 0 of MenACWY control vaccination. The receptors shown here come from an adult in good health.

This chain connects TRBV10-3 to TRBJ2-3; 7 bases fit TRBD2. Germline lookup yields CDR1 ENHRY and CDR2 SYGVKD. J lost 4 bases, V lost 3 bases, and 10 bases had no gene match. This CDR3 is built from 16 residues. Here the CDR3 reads CAISELRTAGADTQYF. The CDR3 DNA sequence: TGTGCCATCAGTGAATTAAGGACGGCGGGGGCAGATACGCAGTATTTT.

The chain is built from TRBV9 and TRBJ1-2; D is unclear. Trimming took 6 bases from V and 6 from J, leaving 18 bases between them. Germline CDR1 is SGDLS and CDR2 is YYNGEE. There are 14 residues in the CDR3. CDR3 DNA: TGTGCCAGCAAGCCTCTGGGTGCTGAACATGGCTACACCTTC. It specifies CASKPLGAEHGYTF.

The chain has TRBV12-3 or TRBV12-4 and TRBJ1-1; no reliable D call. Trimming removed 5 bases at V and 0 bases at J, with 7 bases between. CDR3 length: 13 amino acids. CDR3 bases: TGTGCCAGCAGTGATCAGCTGAACACTGAAGCTTTCTTT. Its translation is CASSDQLNTEAFF.

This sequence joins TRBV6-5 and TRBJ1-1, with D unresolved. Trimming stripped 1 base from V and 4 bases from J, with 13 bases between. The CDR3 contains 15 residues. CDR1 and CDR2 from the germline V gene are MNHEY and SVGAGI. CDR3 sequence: CASSYYGGSGTEAFF. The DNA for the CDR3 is TGTGCCAGCAGTTACTACGGCGGGAGCGGCACTGAAGCTTTCTTT.

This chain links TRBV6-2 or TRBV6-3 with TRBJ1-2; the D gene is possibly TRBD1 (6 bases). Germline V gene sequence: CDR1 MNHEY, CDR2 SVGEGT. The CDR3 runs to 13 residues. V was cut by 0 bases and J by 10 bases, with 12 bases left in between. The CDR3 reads CASSYSGASVYTF. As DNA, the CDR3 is TGTGCCAGCAGTTACTCGGGGGCCAGCGTCTACACCTTC.